This T cell receptor (beta chain) was sequenced for a study of blood T cell repertoires in COVID-19. Overall study context: The analysed material was cDNA or gDNA that came from T cells, B-cell-depleted T cells, or PBMCs.

The authors' processing: From reference gene primer amplification, estimates of nucleated cell counts were derived. Generated by immunoSEQ multiplex PCR, the TCRdb table keeps only in-frame clones and is missing some. The V and J calls and clone size are taken from that table; D and trimming were inferred from the DNA. The sample yields some 150,000 clones, approximately 82% seen once. V gave up 5 bases and J gave up 5 bases, with 10 bases separating them. The CDR3 consists of 13 residues. The V gene's germline CDR1 is SGHTA and CDR2 FQGNSA. Participants had their cohort set by participant-reported clinical history. This clone was recorded at least ten times.

The clonotype was recovered from a man aged 50 or older who had recovered from COVID-19. The sequencing input was PBMCs or T cells enriched from blood (not recorded which). The chain carries TRBV7-2 and TRBJ1-5; no clear D gene. CDR3 nucleotide sequence: TGTGCCAGCAGCCCCGGGTTATATCAGCCCCAGCATTTT. As protein: CASSPGLYQPQHF.